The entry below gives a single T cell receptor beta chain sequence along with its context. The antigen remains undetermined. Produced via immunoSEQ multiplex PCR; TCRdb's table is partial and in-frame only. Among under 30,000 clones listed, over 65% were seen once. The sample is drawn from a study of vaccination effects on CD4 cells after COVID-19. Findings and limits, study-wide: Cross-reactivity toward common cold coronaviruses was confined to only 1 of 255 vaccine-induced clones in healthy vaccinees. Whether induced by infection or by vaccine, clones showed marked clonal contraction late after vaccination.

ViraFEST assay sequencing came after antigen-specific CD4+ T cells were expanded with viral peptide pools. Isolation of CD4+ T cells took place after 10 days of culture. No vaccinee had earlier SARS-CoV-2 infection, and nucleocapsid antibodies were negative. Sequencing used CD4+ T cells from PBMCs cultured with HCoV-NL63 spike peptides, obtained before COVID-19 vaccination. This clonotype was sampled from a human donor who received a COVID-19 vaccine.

The CDR3 coding sequence is TGCGCCAGCAGCCCCCAGGGGGCAAACTCTGGAAACACCATATATTTT. Its translation is CASSPQGANSGNTIYF. This chain links TRBV10-2 with TRBJ1-3, with TRBD1 matching over 8 bases. There are 16 residues in the CDR3. V gave up 6 bases and J gave up 0 bases; unmatched junction bases: 7. Germline CDR1 WSHSY, CDR2 SAAADI.